This TCR beta chain was sequenced in a study of beta chain features in type 1 diabetes. Study-wide results and limits: Shorter TCRB CDR3s, moderately but significantly so, were found in Type 1 diabetes patients in all four CD4+ subsets.

This clone was seen only a few times. What it recognizes is unknown. V was cut by 0 bases and J by 1 base, with 7 bases left in between. The CDR3 totals 15 residues. CDR1 is LNHNV, CDR2 YYDKDF, per germline (reference sequence). Sorted populations all had greater than 98% purity. cDNA synthesis used the whole RNA isolate, giving expressed TCRB sequences. Repertoires were generated with immunoSEQ multiplex PCR, while TCRdb's copy carries only in-frame clones and drops some. Of 250,000 to 300,000 clones listed, 13% to 15% are singletons. The receptor's source is a young man with type 1 diabetes. The sequenced sample consisted of naive CD4+ T cells from blood. The V and J genes are TRBV15 and TRBJ1-5; possible D gene TRBD1, 5 bases. The CDR3 DNA is TGTGCCACCAGCAGAGATACAGGCAGCAATCAGCCCCAGCATTTT. This encodes CATSRDTGSNQPQHF.